What follows are 10 T cell receptor beta chains derived from one specimen sequenced in a study of blood T cell repertoires in COVID-19. This table comes from immunoSEQ multiplex PCR, and its TCRdb copy is limited to in-frame clones, with some not included. This sample has approximately 230,000 clones, with around 89% found just once. The material sequenced was PBMCs or T cells enriched from blood (not recorded which). These receptors were taken from a woman aged 25 to 39 who had recovered from COVID-19.

The V call is TRBV5-1, the J call TRBJ2-5; D is ambiguous. Germline V gives CDR1 SGHRS, CDR2 YFSETQ. The CDR3 totals 14 residues. Trimming removed 4 bases at V and 1 base at J, with 11 bases between. The CDR3 region is CASSLVHSQETQYF. The CDR3 region has the DNA TGCGCCAGCAGCCTGGTGCACAGCCAAGAGACCCAGTACTTC.

V usage is TRBV5-4 and J usage is TRBJ2-3, with a possible D match to TRBD1 (6 bases). The CDR3 totals 14 residues. The V end lost 2 bases, the J end lost 1 base, and 8 bases lay between the germline ends. In germline, CDR1 is SGHNT, CDR2 YYREEE (reference sequence). For the CDR3, the DNA is TGTGCCAGCAGCTTTGGGGGCCGCACAGATACGCAGTATTTT. It translates to CASSFGGRTDTQYF.

V gene TRBV4-2 combines with J gene TRBJ1-5, with D possibly being TRBD1 (5 bases). In germline, CDR1 is LGHNA, CDR2 YNFKEQ. The CDR3 sequence is 16 residues long. Trimming pared 0 bases from V and 0 bases from J, leaving 9 bases between. This CDR3 is CASSQDGDYSNQPQHF. In DNA, the CDR3 is TGTGCCAGCAGCCAAGATGGGGACTATAGCAATCAGCCCCAGCATTTT.

The V and J genes are TRBV6-5 and TRBJ2-7; 9 nucleotides align to TRBD1. This CDR3 spans 14 amino acids. In germline, CDR1 is MNHEY, CDR2 SVGAGI. V dropped 2 bases and J dropped 4; count of bases not matched to a gene: 3. The CDR3 coding sequence is TGTGCCAGCAGTTACCGGGACAGGGTTTACGAGCAGTACTTC. Residues: CASSYRDRVYEQYF.

V usage is TRBV10-3 and J usage is TRBJ2-1; no clear D. The CDR3 has 12 residues. CDR1 ENHRY and CDR2 SYGVKD come from the germline V gene. Trimming shortened V by 5 bases and J by 3 bases, and 5 bases separated the two germline ends. Here the CDR3 reads CAISTYYNEQFF. In DNA form, the CDR3 reads TGTGCCATCAGTACCTACTACAATGAGCAGTTCTTC.

The genes are TRBV5-6 and TRBJ2-1, with D uncertain. The V end was cut by 6 bases, the J end by 7 bases, with 32 bases between. This CDR3 spans 19 amino acids. Germline V gene data show CDR1 as SGHDT and CDR2 as YYEEEE. The CDR3, as DNA: TGTGCCAGCAAAATCGCCCCGGGTCGTAGAAAAGGTAACGGGAATGAGCAGTTCTTC. Amino acids: CASKIAPGRRKGNGNEQFF.

The rearrangement joins TRBV19 to TRBJ1-2, with D maybe TRBD1 (5 bases). CDR1 is LNHDA, CDR2 SQIVND, per germline (reference sequence). There are 12 residues in the CDR3. The V and J ends lost 5 bases and 4 bases respectively, with 8 bases between them. Here the CDR3 reads CASSAGLYGYTF. The CDR3 coding sequence is TGTGCCAGTAGTGCAGGGCTCTATGGCTACACCTTC.

This clone came up once. CDR3 nucleotides: TGTGCCAGCTCGAGGGACATCCAAGGCGTCTATGAAAAACTGTTTTTT. Amino acid sequence: CASSRDIQGVYEKLFF. The V call is TRBV18, the J call TRBJ1-4; D may be TRBD1 (6 bases). V lost 6 bases and J lost 6, with 20 bases in between. CDR1 is KGHSH, CDR2 LQKENI, per germline. This CDR3 comprises 16 residues.

The J gene is TRBJ1-6, the V gene TRBV3-1 (or the pseudogene TRBV3-2); 8 bases match TRBD1. The ends lost 0 bases at V and 10 bases at J; junction bases unmatched: 14. The CDR3 sequence is 18 residues long. Germline V CDR1 and CDR2: LGHDT, YNNKEL (reference sequence). This chain's CDR3 is CASSQDRPLTGESSPLHF. The CDR3 region has the DNA TGTGCCAGCAGCCAAGATCGCCCCCTGACAGGGGAGAGCTCACCCCTCCACTTT.

This chain connects TRBV27 to TRBJ1-5; D is undetermined. Deletions cut 4 bases from V and 6 bases from J, with 7 bases between. The CDR3 extends over 12 amino acids. Looked up from germline, CDR1 is MNHEY and CDR2 is SMNVEV (reference sequence). CDR3 protein: CASSSAGQPQHF. CDR3 in DNA: TGTGCCAGCAGTTCCGCAGGTCAGCCCCAGCATTTT.